The 8 T cell receptor beta chains listed next were all sequenced from one sample in a study of T cells after posttransplantation cyclophosphamide. Libraries were prepared by immunoSEQ multiplex PCR; TCRdb keeps only in-frame clonotypes and omits some of them. The sample holds 7,500 to 10,000 clones; around 89% are singletons and the top ten take 4.2%. Sampled 1 year posttransplant, controls received myeloablative marrow transplants, methotrexate and a calcineurin inhibitor. Sequences were derived from PBMCs, sampled almost 450 days after allogeneic stem cell transplant with calcineurin inhibitor and methotrexate. The receptors come from a male patient aged 50 to 60 who received an allogeneic stem cell transplant from an unrelated donor, was CMV-positive, and had chronic GVHD only. Certain T cells may be donor cells from the graft.

Judged by abundance, this clone is large. The J gene is TRBJ2-7, the V gene TRBV19, with 8 bases identical to TRBD2. The V gene's germline CDR1 is LNHDA and CDR2 SQIVND (reference sequence). J gave up 6 bases and V 7 bases, and 8 bases lay outside the gene matches. The CDR3 runs 13 residues. The CDR3 nucleotides read TGTGCCAGTACTCCGGGGGCGGGGGGCGAGCAGTACTTC. This translates into CASTPGAGGEQYF.

The gene calls are TRBV4-2 and TRBJ2-2; 9 nucleotides agree with TRBD1. From germline, CDR1 is LGHNA and CDR2 YNFKEQ. Trimming at V came to 1 base and at J to 0 bases, leaving 3 bases not matched to a gene. CDR3 size: 17 residues. CDR3 amino acids: CASSQGRTGANTGELFF. Written as DNA, the CDR3 is TGTGCCAGCAGCCAAGGTCGGACAGGGGCGAACACCGGGGAGCTGTTTTTT.

V and J are TRBV20-1 and TRBJ2-1; no firm D call. This CDR3 has 11 amino acids. The germline gives CDR1 DFQATT, CDR2 SNEGSKA (reference sequence). V shed 5 bases and J shed 8 bases, with 10 bases lying between them. For the CDR3, the DNA is TGCAGTGCTCCTCTTAGCCATGAGCAGTTCTTC. This translates into CSAPLSHEQFF.

The chain recombines TRBV6-1 with TRBJ1-1, with TRBD1 as a possible D gene (6 bases). The CDR3 covers 15 residues. With 2 bases removed from V and 7 bases from J, the gap between germline ends came to 17 bases. CDR1 and CDR2 from the germline V gene are MNHNS and SASEGT. The CDR3 here is CASSERGSPGNEAFF. DNA of the CDR3: TGTGCCAGCAGTGAAAGGGGGTCCCCGGGGAATGAAGCTTTCTTT.

This clone was found once. The CDR3 here is CASSPKQSDYEQYF. The CDR3 nucleotides read TGCGCCAGCAGCCCAAAACAATCTGACTACGAGCAGTACTTC. The chain has TRBV5-1 and TRBJ2-7; D not certain. The V end was cut by 4 bases, the J end by 3 bases, with 14 bases between. CDR1 and CDR2 (germline): SGHRS, YFSETQ. CDR3 length: 14 amino acids.

This sequence joins TRBV5-1 and TRBJ2-7; the match to TRBD2 covers 8 bases. J gave up 3 bases and V 1 base, and 12 bases lay outside the gene matches. The CDR3 runs 17 residues. CDR1 is SGHRS, CDR2 YFSETQ, per germline. CDR3 residues: CASSLTSGRVGIYEQYF. CDR3 coding DNA: TGCGCCAGCAGCTTGACAAGCGGGAGAGTAGGTATCTACGAGCAGTACTTC.

This chain uses TRBV6-5 with TRBJ1-6; D is ambiguous. V was trimmed by 2 bases and J by 12 bases, leaving 17 bases between them. CDR1 is MNHEY and CDR2 is SVGAGI in the germline V gene. This CDR3 has 15 residues. CDR3 DNA sequence: TGTGCCAGCAGTTACCTGGCCTTTTCAATTCAACCCCTCCACTTT. Translated, it gives CASSYLAFSIQPLHF.

The chain has TRBV11-3 and TRBJ2-7, with D possibly TRBD1 on 6 matching bases. Trimming stripped 4 bases from V and 5 bases from J, with 15 bases between. This CDR3 is 14 amino acids long. The germline V gene has CDR1 SGHNT and CDR2 YENEEA. CDR3 sequence (DNA): TGTGCCAGCAGCTCGCCAGGGGAACGGCACGAGCAGTACTTC. Translated, it gives CASSSPGERHEQYF.